This T cell receptor (beta chain) was profiled in a study of cytomegalovirus exposure and HLA in healthy donors. Study in general: The approximately 660 first-cohort repertoires shared a platform with the approximately 110 validation repertoires, as reported in a later analysis. Study outcomes and limitations: Three of the chains that were CMV-associated were confirmed in vitro to be specific for CMV antigens. TCR sequences were mostly rare, though some public TCRs occurred in many donors.

A note on this clone: What it binds is unknown.

Trimming left V 4 bases short and J 6 bases short, with 11 bases between. The CDR3 contains 13 residues. CDR1 LNHDA and CDR2 SQIVND come from the germline V gene (reference sequence). Method: immunoSEQ multiplex PCR; TCRdb's copy keeps in-frame clones and lacks some. The sample holds about 160,000 clones, around four fifths seen once. The rearrangement uses TRBV19 and TRBJ2-3, with D maybe TRBD2 (5 bases). Sequenced sample: PBMCs. This receptor was obtained from a man aged 25-45 years in good health and CMV-seropositive. The DNA for the CDR3 is TGTGCCAGTAGTAGGGCCTCGGGGGATACGCAGTATTTT. Translating it yields CASSRASGDTQYF.